The sequence of this T cell receptor (beta chain) was determined in a study of cytomegalovirus exposure and HLA in healthy donors. General observations from the study: Most TCR beta V segments were productive about 90% or about 30% of the time in an earlier analysis.

This PCR relied on a set of 60 Vbeta primers and 13 Jbeta primers. Only in-frame clones appear in the TCRdb table, and some are missing; sequencing was by immunoSEQ multiplex PCR. The table has about 170,000 clones, roughly 85% seen once; the top ten hold 1%. As regards this clone: Its antigen is unidentified.

The germline V gene encodes CDR1 SGHAT and CDR2 FQNNGV. V lost 5 bases, J lost 12 bases, and 13 bases stayed unmatched. This CDR3 has 15 residues. This chain connects TRBV11-2 to TRBJ2-1, with 10 bases that match TRBD2. Sequencing was done on a sample of PBMCs. This clonotype originated in a boy between 2 and 10 years old in good health and CMV-seronegative. The CDR3 here is CASSPQKREGPRQFF. CDR3 nucleotides: TGTGCCAGCAGCCCCCAGAAGCGGGAGGGCCCTCGGCAGTTCTTC.